This TCR beta chain was sequenced in a study of regulatory T cells in long-lasting Graves disease. Study observations and caveats: Blood alone, not thyroid tissue, was studied. Under persistent disease, TRBV28, TRBJ1-2 and TRBJ2-5 were used preferentially.

Investigators prepared the TCR beta libraries by applying iRepertoire HTBI primers and Arm-PCR of CDR3 regions. TCRdb ran MiXCR on the multiplex PCR reads and lists one entry per CDR3 protein. Among a few hundred thousand distinct CDR3 sequences, about 23% were seen once, and the ten largest hold approximately 28%. Time point defined: persistent/refractory GD, antithyroid drugs over 5 years with positive TRAb. PBMC-derived RNA was used for the TCR library. Peripheral blood, at approximately 9 milliliters, went into EDTA tubes. The J segment lost 5 bases and the V segment lost 5 bases, leaving 12 bases of the junction unmatched. The CDR3 extends over 16 amino acids. Comment on this clonotype: What it binds is not known.

Sequenced here: peripheral blood mononuclear cells (PBMCs), sampled when the disease was refractory, from a patient treated with antithyroid drugs. The sequence was obtained from a woman in her thirties or forties with Graves disease. This chain links TRBV12-3 or TRBV12-4 with TRBJ2-3, with 8 positions matching TRBD2. The CDR3 region is CASSHGATSAQDTQYF. The CDR3 DNA reads TGTGCCAGCAGTCACGGGGCGACTAGCGCTCAAGATACGCAGTATTTT.